This T cell receptor beta chain was documented in a study of T-cell reconstitution after alpha-beta-depleted transplantation in children. Study-wide points: T cells produced anew were the main source of T-cell counts and diversity one year after transplant. It was reported that alpha-beta T cells came from several hundred expanded graft clones (about two months after transplant).

This clonotype was recorded many times. Its specificity is not known. V trimming: 6 bases; J trimming: 13 bases; junction bases outside the gene matches: 7. This CDR3 has 13 residues. Looked up from germline, CDR1 is SGHVS and CDR2 is FQNEAQ. Unique molecular identifiers featured in how the TCRbeta library was prepared. TCRdb re-derived calls from the PCR reads in MiXCR, one entry per CDR3 protein. The sample shows approximately 230,000 distinct CDR3 sequences, approximately 24% of them seen only once. This chain uses TRBV7-8 with TRBJ1-6, with TRBD1 identical over 9 bases. The clonotype originates from a female patient between 2 and 15 years old who had a stem cell transplant for congenital amegakaryocytic thrombocytopenia, so the T cells may come from the graft donor. The sequenced sample was PBMCs, mostly from graft donor cells, obtained 360 days after TCRalphabeta/CD19-depleted stem cell transplant. The CDR3 loop is CASSPADRGPLHF. The CDR3 bases are TGTGCCAGCAGTCCCGCGGACAGGGGTCCCCTCCACTTT.